The TCR beta chain described here comes from a study of blood T cell repertoires in COVID-19. This clone was detected only once. All enrollees were about 18 to 89 years old and from roughly 22 US areas. What the recovered Cohort 3 donors had was two negative PCRs, clearance, or symptom resolution. Authors' processing steps: The authors estimated nucleated cell counts from reference gene primer amplification. The protocol was immunoSEQ multiplex PCR, while the TCRdb copy is restricted to in-frame clones and leaves out a portion. V, J and clone size reflect that table, while D and trimming were determined from the DNA. The sample includes some 70,000 clones, 88% of them seen just once. This TCR came from a woman aged 40 to 49 who had recovered from COVID-19. Sequencing was carried out using PBMCs or T cells enriched from blood (not recorded which).

The CDR3 DNA reads as TGTGCCAGCAGCCCAGGGGGTACGCAGCCCCAGCATTTT. This gives the protein CASSPGGTQPQHF. This chain joins TRBV27 and TRBJ1-5, with 7 nucleotides matching TRBD1. The CDR3 loop spans 13 amino acids. Germline V gene data show CDR1 as MNHEY and CDR2 as SMNVEV (reference sequence). V lost 6 bases, J lost 7 bases, and 6 bases stayed unmatched.